The 23 T cell receptor beta chains presented below share a single source sample, sequenced in a study of cytomegalovirus exposure and HLA in healthy donors. The study ran its PCR with 60 Vbeta and 13 Jbeta primers. Some clones are missing from TCRdb's copy, which holds only in-frame ones; the method was immunoSEQ multiplex PCR. The sample table sets out some 150,000 clones. Source material: PBMCs. These receptors all stem from a woman under 30 in good health and CMV-seronegative.

This rearrangement joins TRBV5-1 to TRBJ2-7, with TRBD2 matching over 8 bases. The trim removed 3 bases at V and 1 base at J, leaving 15 bases unmatched. The length of the CDR3 is 18 residues. Germline loops: CDR1 SGHRS, CDR2 YFSETQ. This CDR3 reads CASSSEAMGVAGSYEQYF. The CDR3 DNA reads TGCGCCAGCAGCTCTGAGGCCATGGGGGTAGCGGGATCCTACGAGCAGTACTTC.

V is TRBV2 and J is TRBJ2-5; D might be TRBD2 (6 bases). The CDR3 sequence is 14 residues long. Germline V lookup: CDR1 SNHLY, CDR2 FYNNEI. Trimming stripped 5 bases from V and 5 bases from J, with 15 bases between. CDR3 DNA sequence: TGTGCCAGCAGTCCTCGGACAAGCGGGGAGACCCAGTACTTC. As protein: CASSPRTSGETQYF.

About this clone: The junction departs from germline at one end; a sequencing error may be responsible. Other DNA sequences in this sample translate to the same CDR3. This chain uses TRBV7-8 with TRBJ1-1, with 10 bases fitting TRBD1. Germline V gives CDR1 SGHVS, CDR2 FQNEAQ. This CDR3 is built from 16 residues. Here the CDR3 reads CASSLARTGGWAEAFF. CDR3 nucleotide sequence: TGTGCCAGCAGCTTAGCCCGGACAGGGGGGTGGGCTGAAGCTTTCTTC.

About this clone: This sample also contains other DNA sequences that code for the same CDR3. The chain employs TRBV29-1 and TRBJ1-2, with 10 bases identical to TRBD1. Germline V lookup: CDR1 SQVTM, CDR2 ANQGSEA. The J segment lost 4 bases and the V segment lost 6 bases, leaving 8 bases of the junction unmatched. The CDR3 contains 14 residues. The CDR3 here is CSVGGQGRIYGYTF. The CDR3 nucleotides are TGCAGCGTCGGGGGACAGGGGCGGATCTATGGCTACACCTTC.

V is TRBV19 and J is TRBJ1-1; TRBD1 matches at 8 bases. The CDR3 contains 17 residues. The V and J ends lost 7 bases and 0 bases, in that order; junction bases with no gene match: 13. CDR1 is LNHDA and CDR2 is SQIVND in the germline V gene (reference sequence). CDR3 protein: CASNPTGAEGMNTEAFF. The CDR3 DNA follows: TGTGCCAGTAATCCGACAGGGGCGGAGGGGATGAACACTGAAGCTTTCTTT. The full variable domain, with the rest looked up from reference TRBV19 and TRBJ1-1, is DGGITQSPKYLFRKEGQNVTLSCEQNLNHDAMYWYRQDPGQGLRLIYYSQIVNDFQKGDIAEGYSVSREKKESFPLTVTSAQKNPTAFYLCASNPTGAEGMNTEAFFGQGTRLTVV.

The CDR3 sequence is CASSLGPAGSNEQFF. CDR3 coding DNA: TGCGCCAGCAGTCTAGGACCAGCGGGAAGCAATGAGCAGTTCTTC. The V and J genes are TRBV4-3 and TRBJ2-1, with 7 bases matching TRBD2. The CDR3 runs to 15 residues. V shed 6 bases and J 6 bases; nucleotides not matched to a gene: 11. Germline CDR1 reads LGHNA; CDR2 reads YSLEER.

The chain recombines TRBV30 with TRBJ2-5, with D perhaps matching TRBD1 or TRBD2 (12 bases each). The CDR3 loop spans 21 amino acids. V dropped 3 bases and J dropped 2 bases, with 34 bases sitting between them. Germline V CDR1 and CDR2: GTSNPN, SVGIG (reference sequence). CDR3 in amino acids: CAWSGTGGYRGLAGNQETQYF. The CDR3 coding sequence is TGTGCCTGGAGCGGGACAGGGGGCTACCGAGGACTAGCGGGGAATCAAGAGACCCAGTACTTC.

The chain employs TRBV19 and TRBJ2-1, with TRBD2 matching over 8 bases. CDR3 length: 14 amino acids. The V gene's germline CDR1 is LNHDA and CDR2 SQIVND (reference sequence). J lost 1 base, V lost 8 bases, and 4 bases had no gene match. CDR3 in amino acids: CASSSGSSYNEQFF. Written as DNA, the CDR3 is TGTGCCAGTTCAAGCGGGAGTTCCTACAATGAGCAGTTCTTC.

About this clone: This sample also contains other DNA sequences that code for the same CDR3. This rearrangement joins TRBV19 to TRBJ2-5, with no clear D. Germline V lookup: CDR1 LNHDA, CDR2 SQIVND (reference sequence). The CDR3 has 14 residues. The V end lost 2 bases, the J end lost 1 base, and 8 bases lay between the germline ends. CDR3 coding DNA: TGTGCCAGTAGTATACCGGGTCTCCAAGAGACCCAGTACTTC. It codes for CASSIPGLQETQYF.

In regard to this clone: This CDR3 is also generated by other DNA sequences in the sample. This chain connects TRBV5-1 to TRBJ1-2, with TRBD1 matching over 8 bases. V lost 0 bases and J lost 8; bases outside the gene matches: 6. The CDR3 extends over 14 amino acids. In germline, CDR1 is SGHRS, CDR2 YFSETQ. This chain's CDR3 is CASSLVDRGGGYTF. CDR3 coding DNA: TGCGCCAGCAGCTTGGTTGACAGGGGAGGCGGCTACACCTTC.

The genes are TRBV4-1 and TRBJ2-1; D is possibly TRBD2 (5 bases). The CDR3 has 15 amino acids. V was trimmed by 0 bases and J by 9 bases, leaving 15 bases between them. CDR1 is MGHRA and CDR2 is YSYEKL in the germline V gene. The CDR3 reads CASSQDPARGSEQFF. CDR3 in DNA: TGCGCCAGCAGCCAAGATCCCGCCCGAGGGAGTGAGCAGTTCTTC.

The J gene is TRBJ2-3, the V gene TRBV4-3; 10 bases fit TRBD2. The germline CDR1 and CDR2 sequences are LGHNA and YSLEER. The CDR3 has 17 residues. V was pared by 3 bases and J by 7 bases, with 13 bases of the junction left unmatched. The CDR3 reads CASSHLTGAGGRNTQYF. The DNA of the CDR3 is TGCGCCAGCAGCCATCTAACGGGAGCGGGGGGGAGAAATACGCAGTATTTT.

The chain couples TRBV11-3 to TRBJ2-4; the D gene is possibly TRBD1 (5 bases). The germline V and J ends were trimmed by 8 bases and 6 bases, with 8 bases remaining between them. The CDR3 has 11 residues. The germline V gene has CDR1 SGHNT and CDR2 YENEEA. CDR3 DNA: TGTGCCAGCGAAGGGGTAAACATTCAGTACTTC. This encodes CASEGVNIQYF.

The chain combines TRBV5-4 with TRBJ2-7, with D possibly being TRBD1 (5 bases). Germline V gene lookup returns CDR1 SGHNT and CDR2 YYREEE (reference sequence). The germline V and J ends were trimmed by 0 bases and 4 bases, with 11 bases remaining between them. The CDR3 totals 14 residues. This chain's CDR3 is CASSLDGQRYEQYV. In DNA, the CDR3 is TGTGCCAGCAGCTTGGACGGACAACGGTACGAGCAGTACGTC.

The chain carries TRBV7-2 and TRBJ2-5; 13 nucleotides match TRBD2. The CDR3 covers 21 residues. V dropped 0 bases and J dropped 1; count of bases not matched to a gene: 14. In germline, CDR1 is SGHTA, CDR2 FQGNSA. The CDR3 region has the DNA TGTGCCAGCAGCTTAGCGCCGACTAGCGGGAGGCCGATGGTAGGCCAAGAGACCCAGTACTTC. It specifies CASSLAPTSGRPMVGQETQYF.

The genes are TRBV7-9 and TRBJ2-5; no clear D gene. Per germline, CDR1 SEHNR and CDR2 FQNEAQ (reference sequence). The CDR3 contains 14 residues. V shed 2 bases and J shed 0 bases, with 7 bases lying between them. CDR3: CASSLNPDQETQYF. In nucleotides, the CDR3 is TGTGCCAGCAGCTTAAACCCAGACCAAGAGACCCAGTACTTC. Together with reference TRBV7-9 and TRBJ2-5, the CDR3 gives the full variable domain: DTGVSQNPRHKITKRGQNVTFRCDPISEHNRLYWYRQTLGQGPEFLTYFQNEAQLEKSRLLSDRFSAERPKGSFSTLEIQRTEQGDSAMYLCASSLNPDQETQYFGPGTRLLVL.

The chain has TRBV19 and TRBJ1-5; 7 positions match TRBD1. Trimming at V came to 5 bases and at J to 3 bases, leaving 10 bases not matched to a gene. This CDR3 is built from 16 residues. Germline values: CDR1 LNHDA, CDR2 SQIVND (reference sequence). CDR3 sequence: CASSARQGIANQPQHF. CDR3 nucleotides: TGTGCCAGTAGTGCTAGACAGGGCATAGCCAATCAGCCCCAGCATTTT.

The rearrangement joins TRBV29-1 to TRBJ2-2, with 10 bases identical to TRBD1. The trim removed 5 bases at V and 3 bases at J, leaving 9 bases unmatched. Germline-derived CDR1 and CDR2 are SQVTM and ANQGSEA. The CDR3 covers 16 residues. CDR3 residues: CSVRTGTGVHTGELFF. The DNA of the CDR3 is TGCAGCGTTCGAACCGGGACAGGGGTGCACACCGGGGAGCTGTTTTTT.

This sequence joins TRBV5-6 and TRBJ2-7; D remains ambiguous. CDR3 length: 16 amino acids. V lost 2 bases and J 1 base, leaving 16 bases between the germline ends. The germline gives CDR1 SGHDT, CDR2 YYEEEE. The CDR3 nucleotides read TGTGCCAGCAGCTTTACCTCTGTGTACGGTTCCTACGAGCAGTACTTC. Translated, it gives CASSFTSVYGSYEQYF. The variable domain in full, with the rest retrieved from reference TRBV5-6 and TRBJ2-7, is DAGVTQSPTHLIKTRGQQVTLRCSPKSGHDTVSWYQQALGQGPQFIFQYYEEEERQRGNFPDRFSGHQFPNYSSELNVNALLLGDSALYLCASSFTSVYGSYEQYFGPGTRLTVT.

The chain recombines TRBV18 with TRBJ1-1; D not resolved. Germline CDR1 reads KGHSH; CDR2 reads LQKENI. This CDR3 is built from 13 residues. The V gene lost 6 bases and the J gene lost 8 bases, with 16 bases spanning the gap. Here the CDR3 DNA reads TGTGCCAGCTCGCCCGGTGAAGCCCGCGAAGCTTTCTTT. This sequence encodes CASSPGEAREAFF.

The chain uses TRBV11-2 and TRBJ1-1; 11 bases map to TRBD1. This CDR3 contains 18 residues. V was pared by 0 bases and J by 1 base, with 7 bases of the junction left unmatched. Germline V gives CDR1 SGHAT, CDR2 FQNNGV. The CDR3 DNA follows: TGTGCCAGCAGCTTAGATCTTAGGACAGGGGGCTGGAACACTGAAGCTTTCTTT. Translated: CASSLDLRTGGWNTEAFF. Combining the CDR3 with reference TRBV11-2 and TRBJ1-1 gives the whole variable domain EAGVAQSPRYKIIEKRQSVAFWCNPISGHATLYWYQQILGQGPKLLIQFQNNGVVDDSQLPKDRFSAERLKGVDSTLKIQPAKLEDSAVYLCASSLDLRTGGWNTEAFFGQGTRLTVV.

The CDR3 DNA sequence: TGTGCCAGTAGTATATCCCTGGGACTCTCAGATACGCAGTATTTT. It translates to CASSISLGLSDTQYF. The J gene is TRBJ2-3, the V gene TRBV19; TRBD2 is a possible D gene (6 bases). The CDR3 has 15 amino acids. CDR1 is LNHDA and CDR2 is SQIVND in the germline V gene (reference sequence). Trimming took 2 bases from V and 4 from J, leaving 13 bases between them.

The chain uses TRBV5-4 and TRBJ1-4; a weak D match, TRBD1 (5 bases). With 6 bases removed from V and 0 bases from J, the gap between germline ends came to 18 bases. This CDR3 contains 17 residues. CDR1 is SGHNT, CDR2 YYREEE, per germline (reference sequence). The CDR3 here is CASKQGPSSATNEKLFF. The CDR3 DNA reads TGTGCCAGCAAGCAGGGCCCCTCTTCCGCAACTAATGAAAAACTGTTTTTT.